A selection of T cell receptor beta chains follows, all from one sample in a study of fetal regulatory T cell absence and autoimmunity. Sequencing was performed with immunoSEQ multiplex PCR; in TCRdb, only in-frame clones are kept and a portion is missing. In the table there are about 50,000 clones, approximately 80% of which are singletons. The specimen was cord blood. The receptor source for this set is a newborn boy with IPEX syndrome. Each CDR3 is given with its conserved first and last residue. The D gene is left open where the match is weak. The size of a clone is reported for some rows only, either as once, few or many, or as a class for expanded clones.

CDR3 | DNA | D | size | J | V
CASSLARETQYF | TGTGCCAGCAGCTTAGCCCGAGAGACCCAGTACTTC | NA | NA | TRBJ2-5 | TRBV5-5
CASSVGQGGTDTQYF | TGTGCCAGCAGCGTGGGACAGGGAGGAACAGATACGCAGTATTTT | TRBD1 | NA | TRBJ2-3 | TRBV7-9
CASSLASGRYNEQFF | TGTGCCAGCAGCTTGGCTAGCGGGAGGTACAATGAGCAGTTCTTC | TRBD2 | NA | TRBJ2-1 | TRBV5-4
CASSPFGDTQYF | TGTGCCAGCAGCCCCTTCGGGGATACGCAGTATTTT | NA | NA | TRBJ2-3 | TRBV27
CASSSARVVETQYF | TGTGCCAGCAGCTCAGCCCGGGTGGTCGAGACCCAGTACTTC | NA | NA | TRBJ2-5 | TRBV5-4
CASSQVTGGRYGYTF | TGCGCCAGCAGCCAAGTTACAGGGGGACGTTATGGCTACACCTTC | TRBD1 | few | TRBJ1-2 | TRBV4-1
CAISDSRQGDGELFF | TGTGCCATCAGTGACTCCCGACAGGGTGACGGGGAGCTGTTTTTT | TRBD1 | NA | TRBJ2-2 | TRBV10-3
CASSPSDFHQPQHF | TGCGCCAGCAGCCCCTCGGACTTTCATCAGCCCCAGCATTTT | NA | NA | TRBJ1-5 | TRBV5-1
CAISPDRGSNQPQHF | TGTGCCATCAGCCCGGACAGGGGAAGCAATCAGCCCCAGCATTTT | TRBD1 | NA | TRBJ1-5 | TRBV10-3
CAISEPQGASYNEQFF | TGTGCCATCAGTGAACCCCAGGGCGCCTCCTACAATGAGCAGTTCTTC | NA | NA | TRBJ2-1 | TRBV10-3
CASSWTSGGSTDTQYF | TGTGCCAGCAGTTGGACTAGCGGGGGTTCTACAGATACGCAGTATTTT | TRBD2 | NA | TRBJ2-3 | TRBV27
CASRLIAVSTDTQYF | TGTGCCAGCAGACTTATAGCGGTCAGCACAGATACGCAGTATTTT | NA | NA | TRBJ2-3 | TRBV7-2
CASGSRGRRTEAFF | TGTGCCAGCGGATCCAGGGGTAGAAGGACTGAAGCTTTCTTT | NA | NA | TRBJ1-1 | TRBV27
CASSPQGRETQYF | TGTGCCAGCTCACCTCAAGGTCGGGAGACCCAGTACTTC | NA | NA | TRBJ2-5 | TRBV18
CASSDGPFHSSYEQYF | TGTGCCAGCAGCGACGGACCGTTTCACAGCTCCTACGAGCAGTACTTC | NA | NA | TRBJ2-7 | TRBV5-6
CASSQDDRLPYYGYTF | TGCGCCAGCAGCCAAGATGACAGGCTCCCTTACTATGGCTACACCTTC | NA | few | TRBJ1-2 | TRBV4-1
CASSFGRESHEQYF | TGTGCCAGCAGCTTCGGCAGGGAGTCCCACGAGCAGTACTTC | NA | once | TRBJ2-7 | TRBV7-2
CASSQDSGGADTQYF | TGCGCCAGCAGCCAAGATAGCGGGGGGGCAGATACGCAGTATTTT | TRBD2 | NA | TRBJ2-3 | TRBV4-3
CASSLALAGRRADSYNEQFF | TGCGCCAGCAGCTTGGCCTTAGCGGGGCGTCGGGCGGACTCCTACAATGAGCAGTTCTTC | TRBD2 | NA | TRBJ2-1 | TRBV5-1
CASSLLAGNTGELFF | TGCGCCAGCAGCCTTCTAGCGGGAAACACCGGGGAGCTGTTTTTT | TRBD2 | NA | TRBJ2-2 | TRBV4-1
CASSWAKNEQFF | TGCGCCAGCAGCTGGGCCAAGAATGAGCAGTTCTTC | NA | NA | TRBJ2-1 | TRBV5-1
CASRKLRFQGASDGYTF | TGTGCCAGCAGGAAACTAAGGTTTCAGGGGGCGAGCGATGGCTACACCTTC | TRBD1 | few | TRBJ1-2 | TRBV11-1
CASSLSSANTGELFF | TGTGCCAGCAGCTTGTCAAGCGCGAACACCGGGGAGCTGTTTTTT | NA | NA | TRBJ2-2 | TRBV11-3
CASSIRGGTEAFF | TGTGCCAGTAGTATCAGGGGAGGGACTGAAGCTTTCTTT | NA | NA | TRBJ1-1 | TRBV19
CASSYAVGEKLFF | TGTGCCAGCAGTTATGCCGTCGGGGAAAAACTGTTTTTT | NA | few | TRBJ1-4 | TRBV27
CASRLEGETQYF | TGTGCCAGCAGACTTGAGGGAGAGACCCAGTACTTC | NA | NA | TRBJ2-5 | TRBV11-3
CASSSTGGAYEQYF | TGTGCCAGCAGCTCGACAGGGGGAGCCTACGAGCAGTACTTC | TRBD1 | NA | TRBJ2-7 | TRBV11-3
CASSLLGEGLNEQFF | TGTGCCAGCAGCTTGCTTGGGGAGGGCCTCAATGAGCAGTTCTTC | TRBD2 | NA | TRBJ2-1 | TRBV5-4
CASSFLSYNSPLHF | TGTGCCAGCAGCTTCCTCTCCTATAATTCACCCCTCCACTTT | NA | few | TRBJ1-6 | TRBV11-2
CASSFTDRGYGYTF | TGTGCCAGCAGTTTCACGGACAGGGGGTATGGCTACACCTTC | TRBD1 | NA | TRBJ1-2 | TRBV27
CASSLEVYTEAFF | TGTGCCAGCAGCTTGGAAGTTTACACTGAAGCTTTCTTT | NA | NA | TRBJ1-1 | TRBV11-2
CASSSGTALRVSYNEQFF | TGCGCCAGCAGCTCGGGGACCGCCCTGCGGGTCTCCTACAATGAGCAGTTCTTC | NA | NA | TRBJ2-1 | TRBV5-1
CASSPLVAGVFYEQYF | TGTGCCAGCAGCCCCTTAGTAGCGGGAGTTTTTTACGAGCAGTACTTC | TRBD2 | NA | TRBJ2-7 | TRBV7-9
CASSLGTGVPEAFF | TGCGCCAGCAGCCTCGGGACAGGGGTACCTGAAGCTTTCTTT | TRBD1 | NA | TRBJ1-1 | TRBV5-1
CASSVWEAHYNEQFF | TGTGCCAGCAGCGTATGGGAGGCCCACTACAATGAGCAGTTCTTC | NA | NA | TRBJ2-1 | TRBV9
CAISESRAGDSYNEQFF | TGTGCCATCAGTGAGTCGAGAGCGGGAGACTCCTACAATGAGCAGTTCTTC | TRBD2 | NA | TRBJ2-1 | TRBV10-3
CASSLQGNTGELFF | TGTGCCAGCAGCTTGCAGGGGAACACCGGGGAGCTGTTTTTT | NA | NA | TRBJ2-2 | TRBV5-4
CASSAGTSGRGETQYF | TGTGCCAGCAGCGCCGGGACTAGCGGCAGAGGGGAGACCCAGTACTTC | TRBD2 | once | TRBJ2-5 | TRBV11-1
CASSQGLAYQETQYF | TGTGCCAGCAGCCAAGGACTAGCGTACCAAGAGACCCAGTACTTC | TRBD2 | NA | TRBJ2-5 | TRBV14
CASSVPQGADGYTF | TGTGCCAGCAGCGTACCTCAGGGGGCAGATGGCTACACCTTC | NA | NA | TRBJ1-2 | TRBV5-2
CASSFGAIGLEAFF | TGTGCCAGCAGTTTTGGGGCAATCGGACTAGAAGCTTTCTTT | NA | NA | TRBJ1-1 | TRBV5-6
CAWSVYGQGAEAFF | TGTGCCTGGAGTGTTTACGGACAGGGGGCTGAAGCTTTCTTT | TRBD1 | NA | TRBJ1-1 | TRBV30
CASSLSPGGGPNEKLFF | TGTGCCAGCAGCTTGAGTCCAGGGGGCGGTCCTAATGAAAAACTGTTTTTT | TRBD1 | NA | TRBJ1-4 | TRBV5-6
CSVEGGAWGYGYTF | TGCAGCGTTGAAGGTGGGGCGTGGGGATATGGCTACACCTTC | NA | NA | TRBJ1-2 | TRBV29-1
CASSQGFGTGRHEKLFF | TGCGCCAGCAGCCAAGGATTCGGGACAGGGCGACATGAAAAACTGTTTTTT | TRBD1 | NA | TRBJ1-4 | TRBV4-1
CASSVYPGDGYTF | TGTGCCAGCAGCGTATACCCAGGCGATGGCTACACCTTC | NA | NA | TRBJ1-2 | TRBV9
CASSLAGLAASTDTQYF | TGTGCCAGCAGCTTGGCCGGACTAGCGGCTAGCACAGATACGCAGTATTTT | TRBD2 | NA | TRBJ2-3 | TRBV5-6
CASSLRLIVGTEAFF | TGTGCCAGCAGCTTACGCCTTATCGTGGGCACTGAAGCTTTCTTT | NA | NA | TRBJ1-1 | TRBV5-5
CASSPYGLNNYGYTF | TGTGCCAGCAGTCCCTATGGACTGAATAACTATGGCTACACCTTC | NA | NA | TRBJ1-2 | TRBV6-5
CASRGQGTDTQYF | TGTGCCAGCAGAGGACAGGGGACAGATACGCAGTATTTT | TRBD1 | NA | TRBJ2-3 | TRBV27
CASSTLQGAFREYEQYF | TGTGCCAGCAGCACTCTCCAGGGGGCCTTCCGTGAATACGAGCAGTACTTC | TRBD1 | NA | TRBJ2-7 | TRBV5-6
CASSSDSYNSPLHF | TGTGCCAGCAGTAGCGATTCCTATAATTCACCCCTCCACTTT | NA | NA | TRBJ1-6 | TRBV7-2
CASSQGFLVARDTQYF | TGTGCCAGCAGCCAAGGGTTTCTAGTAGCAAGAGATACGCAGTATTTT | NA | NA | TRBJ2-3 | TRBV4-2
CASSLPEGNTEAFF | TGTGCCAGCAGCTTACCCGAGGGGAACACTGAAGCTTTCTTT | NA | NA | TRBJ1-1 | TRBV7-9
CASSSSRIAGVNEQFF | TGTGCCAGCAGCTCATCCCGAATAGCCGGGGTTAATGAGCAGTTCTTC | NA | NA | TRBJ2-1 | TRBV7-8
CASSWQGAHEQYF | TGTGCCAGTAGTTGGCAGGGGGCGCACGAGCAGTACTTC | TRBD1 | NA | TRBJ2-7 | TRBV19